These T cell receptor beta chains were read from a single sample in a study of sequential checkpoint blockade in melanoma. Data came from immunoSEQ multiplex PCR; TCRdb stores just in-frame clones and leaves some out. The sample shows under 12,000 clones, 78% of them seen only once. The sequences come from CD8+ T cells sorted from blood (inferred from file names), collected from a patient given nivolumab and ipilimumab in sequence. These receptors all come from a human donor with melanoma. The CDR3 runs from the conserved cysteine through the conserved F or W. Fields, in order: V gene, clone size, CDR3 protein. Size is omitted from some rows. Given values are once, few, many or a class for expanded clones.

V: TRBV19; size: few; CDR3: CAVRGGESPQHF
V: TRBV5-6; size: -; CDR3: CASSLTLSAHYEQYF
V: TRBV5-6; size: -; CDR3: CASSSGQRLSSEQYF
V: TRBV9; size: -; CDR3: CASSEREGDEQFF
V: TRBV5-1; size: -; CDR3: CASSRETGLNTEAFF
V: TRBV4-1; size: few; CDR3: CASSRIAANTGELFF
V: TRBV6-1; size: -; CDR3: CASSVGGGNTEAFF
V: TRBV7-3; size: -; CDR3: CASSPGVAGARGGVDNEQFF
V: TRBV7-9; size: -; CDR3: CASSLAAGPNYGYTF
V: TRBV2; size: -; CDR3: CASILAGAAPSGANVLTF
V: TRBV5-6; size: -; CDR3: CASSLAGHKNTEAFF
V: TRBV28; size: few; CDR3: CASSLFSGQGGTEAFF
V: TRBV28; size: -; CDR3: CASSLTGVPYEQYF
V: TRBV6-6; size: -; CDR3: CASTGGRGEAFF